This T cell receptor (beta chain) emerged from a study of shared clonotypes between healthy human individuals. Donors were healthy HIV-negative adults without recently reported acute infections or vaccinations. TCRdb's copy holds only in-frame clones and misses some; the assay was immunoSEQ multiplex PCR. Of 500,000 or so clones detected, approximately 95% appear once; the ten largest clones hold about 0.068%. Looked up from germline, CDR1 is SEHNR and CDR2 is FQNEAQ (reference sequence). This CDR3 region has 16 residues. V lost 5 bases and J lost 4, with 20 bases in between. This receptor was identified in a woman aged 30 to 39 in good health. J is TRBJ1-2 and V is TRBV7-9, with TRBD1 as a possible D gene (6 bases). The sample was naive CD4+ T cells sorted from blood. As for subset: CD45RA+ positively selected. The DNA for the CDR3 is TGTGCCAGCAGCCCGCCGAGGAGACAGGCTACCTATGGCTACACCTTC. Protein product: CASSPPRRQATYGYTF. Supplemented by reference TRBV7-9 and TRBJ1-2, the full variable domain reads DTGVSQNPRHKITKRGQNVTFRCDPISEHNRLYWYRQTLGQGPEFLTYFQNEAQLEKSRLLSDRFSAERPKGSFSTLEIQRTEQGDSAMYLCASSPPRRQATYGYTFGSGTRLTVV.